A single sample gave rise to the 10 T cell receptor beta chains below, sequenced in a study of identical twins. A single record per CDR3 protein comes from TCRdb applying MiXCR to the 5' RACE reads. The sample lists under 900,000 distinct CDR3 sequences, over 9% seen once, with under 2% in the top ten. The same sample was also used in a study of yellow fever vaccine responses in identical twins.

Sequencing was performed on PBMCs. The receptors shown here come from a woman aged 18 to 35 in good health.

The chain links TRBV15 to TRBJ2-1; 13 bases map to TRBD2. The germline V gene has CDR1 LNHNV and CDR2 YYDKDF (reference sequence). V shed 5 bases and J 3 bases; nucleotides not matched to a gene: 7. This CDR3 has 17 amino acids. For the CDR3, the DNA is TGTGCCACCAGCGGAAGGACTAGCGGGAGTCTCTACAATGAGCAGTTCTTC. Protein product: CATSGRTSGSLYNEQFF.

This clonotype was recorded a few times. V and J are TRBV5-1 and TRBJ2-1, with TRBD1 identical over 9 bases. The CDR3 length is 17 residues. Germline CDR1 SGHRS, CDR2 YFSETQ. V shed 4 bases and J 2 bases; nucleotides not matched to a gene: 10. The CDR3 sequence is CASSRDRDRVAYNEQFF. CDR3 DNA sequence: TGCGCCAGCAGCCGGGACCGGGACAGGGTCGCCTACAATGAGCAGTTCTTC.

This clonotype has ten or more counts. Written as DNA, the CDR3 is TGCGCCAGCAGCCAAGGGGACAGGGGGGTTGAAAAACTGTTTTTT. Translation: CASSQGDRGVEKLFF. The chain has TRBV4-1 and TRBJ1-4; 11 positions agree with TRBD1. Trimming took 1 base from V and 7 from J; bases not matched to a gene: 2. This CDR3 has 15 amino acids. Germline V lookup: CDR1 MGHRA, CDR2 YSYEKL.

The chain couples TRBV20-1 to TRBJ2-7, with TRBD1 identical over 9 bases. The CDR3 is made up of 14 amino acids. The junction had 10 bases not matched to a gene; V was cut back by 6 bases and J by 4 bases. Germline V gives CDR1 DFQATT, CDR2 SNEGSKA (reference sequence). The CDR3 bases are TGCAGTGCGAAAGATACAGGGGGCTGGTACGAGCAGTACTTC. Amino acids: CSAKDTGGWYEQYF.

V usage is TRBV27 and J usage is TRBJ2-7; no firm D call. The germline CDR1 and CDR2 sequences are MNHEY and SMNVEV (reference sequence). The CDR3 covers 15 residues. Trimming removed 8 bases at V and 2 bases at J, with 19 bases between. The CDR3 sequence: CASLNPGPNPYEQYV. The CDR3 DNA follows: TGTGCCAGCCTGAATCCCGGACCTAACCCCTACGAGCAGTACGTC.

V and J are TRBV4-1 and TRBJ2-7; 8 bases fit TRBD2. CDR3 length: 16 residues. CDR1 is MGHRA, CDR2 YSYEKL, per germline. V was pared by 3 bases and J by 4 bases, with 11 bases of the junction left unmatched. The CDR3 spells CASSHSALAGQYEQYF. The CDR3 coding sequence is TGCGCCAGCAGCCACTCAGCCTTAGCGGGACAATACGAGCAGTACTTC.

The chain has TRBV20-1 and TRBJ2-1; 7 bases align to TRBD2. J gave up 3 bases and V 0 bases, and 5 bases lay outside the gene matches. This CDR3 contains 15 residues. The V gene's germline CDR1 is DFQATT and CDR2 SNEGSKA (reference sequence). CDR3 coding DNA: TGCAGTGCTAGAGAGGAGGAGCGGGACTACAATGAGCAGTTCTTC. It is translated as CSAREEERDYNEQFF.

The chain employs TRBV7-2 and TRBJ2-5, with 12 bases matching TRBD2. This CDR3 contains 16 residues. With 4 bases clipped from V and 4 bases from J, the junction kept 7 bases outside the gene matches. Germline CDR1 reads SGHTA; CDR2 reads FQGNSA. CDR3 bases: TGTGCCAGCAGCTCCAAGACTAGCGGGAGTGGAGAGACCCAGTACTTC. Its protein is CASSSKTSGSGETQYF. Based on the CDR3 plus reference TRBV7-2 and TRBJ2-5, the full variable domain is GAGVSQSPSNKVTEKGKDVELRCDPISGHTALYWYRQSLGQGLEFLIYFQGNSAPDKSGLPSDRFSAERTGGSVSTLTIQRTQQEDSAVYLCASSSKTSGSGETQYFGPGTRLLVL.

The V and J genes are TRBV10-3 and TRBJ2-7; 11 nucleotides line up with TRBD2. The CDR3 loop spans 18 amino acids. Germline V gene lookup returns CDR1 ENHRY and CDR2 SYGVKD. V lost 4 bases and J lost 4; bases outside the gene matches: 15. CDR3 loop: CAISARLQLAGVPYEQYF. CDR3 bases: TGTGCCATCAGTGCACGCCTCCAACTAGCGGGAGTCCCTTACGAGCAGTACTTC.

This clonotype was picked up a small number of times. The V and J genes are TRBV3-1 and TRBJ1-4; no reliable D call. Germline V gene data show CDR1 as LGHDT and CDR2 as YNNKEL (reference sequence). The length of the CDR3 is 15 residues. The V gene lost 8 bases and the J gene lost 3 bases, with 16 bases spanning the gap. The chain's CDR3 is CASRPSSWPNEKLFF. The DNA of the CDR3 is TGTGCCAGCCGACCCTCGTCGTGGCCTAATGAAAAACTGTTTTTT.